The 5 T cell receptor beta chains below all came from one sample that was sequenced in a study of blood T cells in healthy people across ages. Next came a second PCR, run for about 6 to 11 cycles, which used a sample-barcoded 5' primer along with a J-beta primer mix. TCRdb called the 5' RACE reads again in MiXCR, with one record for every CDR3 protein. Of approximately 1,700,000 distinct CDR3 sequences in the sample, roughly 43% were seen once. Source material: blood. The receptors derive from a human donor in good health.

The rearrangement joins TRBV11-2 to TRBJ2-1, with TRBD2 identical over 9 bases. Germline lookup yields CDR1 SGHAT and CDR2 FQNNGV. With 3 bases clipped from V and 1 base from J, the junction kept 10 bases outside the gene matches. This CDR3 has 18 amino acids. The CDR3 DNA follows: TGTGCCAGCAGCTTGGGGAAGCGGGGGGTCTATTCCTACAATGAGCAGTTCTTC. Its protein product is CASSLGKRGVYSYNEQFF. The full variable domain, its missing parts supplied by reference TRBV11-2 and TRBJ2-1, is EAGVAQSPRYKIIEKRQSVAFWCNPISGHATLYWYQQILGQGPKLLIQFQNNGVVDDSQLPKDRFSAERLKGVDSTLKIQPAKLEDSAVYLCASSLGKRGVYSYNEQFFGPGTRLTVL.

The chain recombines TRBV5-1 with TRBJ1-2; the D gene is possibly TRBD1 (5 bases). The CDR3 has 12 residues. Trimming removed 7 bases from V and 10 bases from J, with 17 bases in between. Germline CDR1 and CDR2: SGHRS and YFSETQ. The CDR3 loop reads CASGHTRQTYTF. CDR3 sequence (DNA): TGCGCCAGCGGCCATACCCGACAGACCTACACCTTC.

This clonotype was detected a few times. The rearrangement uses TRBV28 and TRBJ1-5; 9 bases fit TRBD1. CDR1 is MDHEN, CDR2 SYDVKM, per germline. Trimming cost V 1 base and J 0 bases; bases outside gene matches: 4. The CDR3 has 17 amino acids. CDR3 loop: CASSLSGTGHSNQPQHF. The CDR3 bases are TGTGCCAGCAGTTTATCAGGGACAGGGCATAGCAATCAGCCCCAGCATTTT.

This clonotype was seen a few times. The V and J genes are TRBV4-1 and TRBJ2-5; D gene unclear. The CDR3 spans 15 residues. The germline V gene has CDR1 MGHRA and CDR2 YSYEKL. Trimming cost V 0 bases and J 4 bases, with 12 bases left between them. CDR3 DNA: TGCGCCAGCAGCCAAGACCGGACCCTTATAGAGACCCAGTACTTC. It specifies CASSQDRTLIETQYF.

The chain combines TRBV20-1 with TRBJ2-1; D is possibly TRBD1 (6 bases). Trimming took off 6 bases at V and 7 bases at J, with 19 bases between the two ends. The CDR3 is 14 residues long. CDR1 is DFQATT and CDR2 is SNEGSKA in the germline V gene (reference sequence). Written as DNA, the CDR3 is TGCAGTGCCTTCCCTGGTGGGGGCCCTAATGAGCAGTTCTTC. As protein: CSAFPGGGPNEQFF.